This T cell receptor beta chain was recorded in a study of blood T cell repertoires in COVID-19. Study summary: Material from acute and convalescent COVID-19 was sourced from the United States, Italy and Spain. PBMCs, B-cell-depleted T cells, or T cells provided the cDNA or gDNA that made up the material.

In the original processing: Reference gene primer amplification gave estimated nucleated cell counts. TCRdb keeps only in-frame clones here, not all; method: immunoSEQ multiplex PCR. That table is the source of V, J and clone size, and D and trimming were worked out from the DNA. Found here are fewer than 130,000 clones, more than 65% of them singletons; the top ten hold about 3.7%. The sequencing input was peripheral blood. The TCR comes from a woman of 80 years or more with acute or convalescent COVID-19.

The CDR3 DNA reads as TGTGCCTGGAGTGTGTCGGGACAGGGAGGAGAGACCCAGTACTTC. Protein: CAWSVSGQGGETQYF. The chain carries TRBV30 and TRBJ2-5; TRBD1 aligns across 9 bases. Germline lookup yields CDR1 GTSNPN and CDR2 SVGIG (reference sequence). CDR3 length equals 15 residues. V lost 0 bases and J lost 4; bases outside the gene matches: 6.